This T cell receptor beta chain was identified during a study of shared clonotypes between healthy human individuals. Findings and caveats of the study: Sampling used blood alone; tissue repertoires probably differ.

Nashville, Tennessee was home to all donors, who were Caucasian adults. This clone has only one observation. Its target is unknown. Authors' processing steps: Filtering differed because ImmunoSEQ produced junction-only sequences that carried no quality scores. Assay used: immunoSEQ multiplex PCR; TCRdb lists only in-frame clones, some missing. That table is the source of V, J and clone size, and D and trimming were worked out from the DNA. This table has some 510,000 clones, approximately 79% appearing once. This CDR3 comprises 16 residues. Germline loops: CDR1 SNHLY, CDR2 FYNNEI. Between the trimmed V and J ends, which lost 7 bases and 5 bases, there was a span of 21 bases.

Material for sequencing was PBMCs. The chain recombines TRBV2 with TRBJ1-5; weak D call: TRBD1 (6 bases). This receptor was obtained from a woman in her thirties or forties in good health. Some clones in this sample may be carry-over from other donors' samples. The CDR3 loop is CASTHVRGSIHQPQHF. Written as DNA, the CDR3 is TGTGCCAGCACCCATGTGAGGGGGAGTATCCATCAGCCCCAGCATTTT.